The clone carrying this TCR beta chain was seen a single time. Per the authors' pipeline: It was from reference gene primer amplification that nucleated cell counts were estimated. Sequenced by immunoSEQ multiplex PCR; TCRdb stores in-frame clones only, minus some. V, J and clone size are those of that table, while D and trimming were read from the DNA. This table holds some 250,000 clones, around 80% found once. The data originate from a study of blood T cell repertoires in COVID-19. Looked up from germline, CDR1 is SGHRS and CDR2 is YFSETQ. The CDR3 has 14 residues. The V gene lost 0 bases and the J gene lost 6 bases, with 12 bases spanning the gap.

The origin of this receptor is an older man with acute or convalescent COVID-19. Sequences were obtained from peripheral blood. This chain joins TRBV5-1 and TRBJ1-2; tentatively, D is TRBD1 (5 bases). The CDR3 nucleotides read TGCGCCAGCAGCTTGGCCCAGGGCGGGAATGGCTACACCTTC. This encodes CASSLAQGGNGYTF.